The clone carrying this TCR beta chain was observed a single time. The antigen remains undetermined. Some clones are missing from TCRdb's copy, which holds only in-frame ones; the method was immunoSEQ multiplex PCR. The profile shows approximately 19,000 clones, about three quarters of them singletons. This sample stems from a study of early stage breast cancer tumors. The study, taken as a whole, reports: Functional markers like CD4, CD8 and FOXP3 were missed in bulk sequencing.

The CDR3 consists of 16 residues. J was trimmed by 0 bases and V by 7 bases; bases with no gene match: 14. CDR1 and CDR2 from the germline V gene are SQVTM and ANQGSEA. This sequence joins TRBV29-1 and TRBJ1-2, with 7 bases fitting TRBD1. This TCR came from a person aged 55 to 70 with breast cancer. Sequencing used blood. The CDR3 DNA reads as TGCAGCGGCTCGGGTTGGGACGACAGGGCTAACTATGGCTACACCTTC. It codes for CSGSGWDDRANYGYTF.